This TCR beta chain was captured in a study of blood T cells in healthy people across ages. At the level of the study: When template switching was applied, about one barcoded beta molecule was captured per two T cells. Findings of the study overall: Significant beta diversity loss was already apparent by age approximately 42, declining roughly linearly.

Comment on this clonotype: Its antigen is unidentified.

The authors ran a second PCR of 7 to 11 cycles using a sample-barcoded 5' primer and a J-beta primer mix. Through a template-switch adaptor with 12 random nucleotides, each cDNA molecule received a tag. TCRdb independently ran MiXCR on the 5' RACE reads; one entry per CDR3 protein. The data show about 1,600,000 distinct CDR3 sequences, 42% seen once. Germline loops: CDR1 DFQATT, CDR2 SNEGSKA (reference sequence). The CDR3 spans 16 residues. This clonotype was sampled from a woman aged 18-29 years in good health. The chain has TRBV20-1 and TRBJ2-5; TRBD2 matches 11 bases. The DNA end favors TRBJ2-7, so the J call may be wrong. Sequencing was done on a sample of blood. The CDR3 DNA reads TGCAGTGCTAACCTAGCGGGGGGCCAAAGCTCCTACGAGCAGTACTTC. Its translation: CSANLAGGQSSYEQYF.